This record looks at one TCR beta chain sequence and its context. What it binds is unknown. This specimen belongs to a study of shared clonotypes between healthy human individuals. General observations from the study: Larger estimated richness was generally seen in naive subsets than in memory subsets.

Sequencing was performed with immunoSEQ multiplex PCR; in TCRdb, only in-frame clones are kept and a portion is missing. The sample lists some 2 million clones; approximately 95% were seen once. V lost 2 bases to trimming and J lost 1 base, with 12 bases between them. The germline V gene encodes CDR1 KGHSH and CDR2 LQKENI. The CDR3 totals 16 residues. The sequence was obtained from a man aged 18 to 30 in good health. This rearrangement joins TRBV18 to TRBJ1-3; D perhaps matches TRBD1 (5 bases). The material sequenced was naive CD4+ T cells sorted from blood. Sample subset: CD45RA+ positively selected. The CDR3 here is CASSPGQVGSGNTIYF. CDR3 coding DNA: TGTGCCAGCTCACCAGGACAAGTGGGTTCTGGAAACACCATATATTTT.